This TCR beta chain was profiled in a study of prognosis after radiotherapy for stage I lung cancer. Findings and caveats of the study: In the expanded TCR clones, tumor specificity was not determined.

The authors amplified TCR beta CDR3 from genomic DNA using two-round multiplex PCR. It was primers specific to each TRBV and TRBJ gene that first-round PCR used. Each CDR3 protein gets one entry after TCRdb re-called the multiplex PCR reads with MiXCR. This sample has about 36,000 distinct CDR3 sequences, with 30% to 35% found just once. The V gene's germline CDR1 is SEHNR and CDR2 FQNEAQ (reference sequence). Trimming pared 1 base from V and 5 bases from J, leaving 12 bases between. This CDR3 is built from 14 residues. Peripheral blood, in roughly 6-milliliter volumes, was drawn at each of two time points. This clonotype was seen at least ten times. The antigen remains undetermined.

V is TRBV7-9 and J is TRBJ2-7; D remains ambiguous. The sequence was collected from a donor over 45 with non-small cell lung cancer. The sequences come from PBMCs, collected before or after stereotactic body radiation therapy (not recorded which). For the CDR3, the DNA is TGTGCCAGCAGCTTAGAGGACCAGACGAACGAGCAGTACTTC. Amino acid sequence: CASSLEDQTNEQYF.